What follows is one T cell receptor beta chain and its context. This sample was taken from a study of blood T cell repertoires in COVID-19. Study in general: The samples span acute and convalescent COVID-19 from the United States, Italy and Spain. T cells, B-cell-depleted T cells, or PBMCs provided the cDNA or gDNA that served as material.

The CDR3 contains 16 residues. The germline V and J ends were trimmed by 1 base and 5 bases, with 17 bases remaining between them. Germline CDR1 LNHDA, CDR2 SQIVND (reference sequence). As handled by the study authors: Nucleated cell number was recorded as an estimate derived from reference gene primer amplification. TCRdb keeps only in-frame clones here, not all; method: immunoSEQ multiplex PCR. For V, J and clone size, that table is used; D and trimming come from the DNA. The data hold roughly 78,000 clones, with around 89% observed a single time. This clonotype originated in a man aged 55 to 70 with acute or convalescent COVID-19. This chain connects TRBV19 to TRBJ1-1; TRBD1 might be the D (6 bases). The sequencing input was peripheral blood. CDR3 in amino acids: CASSIAQGRGLTEAFF. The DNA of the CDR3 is TGTGCCAGTAGTATAGCACAGGGAAGAGGTCTTACTGAAGCTTTCTTT. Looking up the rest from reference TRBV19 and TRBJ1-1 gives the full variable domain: DGGITQSPKYLFRKEGQNVTLSCEQNLNHDAMYWYRQDPGQGLRLIYYSQIVNDFQKGDIAEGYSVSREKKESFPLTVTSAQKNPTAFYLCASSIAQGRGLTEAFFGQGTRLTVV.